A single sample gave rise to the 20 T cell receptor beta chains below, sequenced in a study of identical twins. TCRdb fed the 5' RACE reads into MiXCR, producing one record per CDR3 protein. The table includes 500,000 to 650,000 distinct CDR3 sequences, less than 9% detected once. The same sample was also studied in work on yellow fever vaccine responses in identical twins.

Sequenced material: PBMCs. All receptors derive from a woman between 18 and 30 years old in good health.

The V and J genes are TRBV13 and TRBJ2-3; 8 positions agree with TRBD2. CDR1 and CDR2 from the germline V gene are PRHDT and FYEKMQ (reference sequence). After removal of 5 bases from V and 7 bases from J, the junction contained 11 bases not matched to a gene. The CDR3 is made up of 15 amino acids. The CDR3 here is CASSPTGTSQNTQYF. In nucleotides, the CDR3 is TGTGCCAGCAGCCCAACCGGGACTAGTCAAAATACGCAGTATTTT.

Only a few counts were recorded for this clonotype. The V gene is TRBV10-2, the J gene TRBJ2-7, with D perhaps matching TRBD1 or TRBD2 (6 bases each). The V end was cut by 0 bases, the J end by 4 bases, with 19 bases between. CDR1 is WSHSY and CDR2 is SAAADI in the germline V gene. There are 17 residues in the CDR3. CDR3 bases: TGCGCCAGCAGTGAGTCGACGGTGGAGGGGGAAAGGTACGAGCAGTACGTC. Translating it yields CASSESTVEGERYEQYV.

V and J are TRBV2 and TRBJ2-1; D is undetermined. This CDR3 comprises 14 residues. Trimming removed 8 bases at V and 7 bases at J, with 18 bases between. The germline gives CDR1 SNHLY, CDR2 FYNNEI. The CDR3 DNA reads TGTGCCAGCCGGAGCGAGTTCTCTCTGAATGAGCAGTTCTTC. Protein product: CASRSEFSLNEQFF.

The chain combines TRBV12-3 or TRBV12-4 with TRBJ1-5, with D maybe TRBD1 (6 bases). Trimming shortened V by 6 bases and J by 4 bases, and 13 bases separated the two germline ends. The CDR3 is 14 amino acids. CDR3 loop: CASSRDTVNQPQHF. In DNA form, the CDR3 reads TGTGCCAGCAGCCGGGACACAGTAAATCAGCCCCAGCATTTT.

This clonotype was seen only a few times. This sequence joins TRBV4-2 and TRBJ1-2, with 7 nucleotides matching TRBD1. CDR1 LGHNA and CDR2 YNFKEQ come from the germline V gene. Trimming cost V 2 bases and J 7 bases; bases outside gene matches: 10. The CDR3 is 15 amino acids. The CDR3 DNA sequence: TGTGCCAGCAGCCAACCAGACAGGGCCCTAAGTGGCTACACCTTC. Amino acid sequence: CASSQPDRALSGYTF.

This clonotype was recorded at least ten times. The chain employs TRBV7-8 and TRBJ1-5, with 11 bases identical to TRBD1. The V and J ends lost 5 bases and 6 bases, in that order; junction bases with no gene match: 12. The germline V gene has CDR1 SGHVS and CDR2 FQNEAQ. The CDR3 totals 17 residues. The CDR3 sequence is CASSQSRDRGYSQPQHF. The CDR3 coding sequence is TGTGCCAGCAGCCAATCTCGGGACAGGGGGTATAGTCAGCCCCAGCATTTT. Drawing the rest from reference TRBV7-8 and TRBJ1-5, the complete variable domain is GAGVSQSPRYKVAKRGQDVALRCDPISGHVSLFWYQQALGQGPEFLTYFQNEAQLDKSGLPSDRFFAERPEGSVSTLKIQRTQQEDSAVYLCASSQSRDRGYSQPQHFGDGTRLSIL.

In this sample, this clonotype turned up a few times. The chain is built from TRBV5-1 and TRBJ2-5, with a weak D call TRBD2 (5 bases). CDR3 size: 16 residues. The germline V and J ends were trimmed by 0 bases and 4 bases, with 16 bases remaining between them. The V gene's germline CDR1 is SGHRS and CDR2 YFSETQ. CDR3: CASSLGPQLGGETQYF. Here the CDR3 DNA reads TGCGCCAGCAGCTTGGGGCCCCAACTAGGCGGAGAGACCCAGTACTTC.

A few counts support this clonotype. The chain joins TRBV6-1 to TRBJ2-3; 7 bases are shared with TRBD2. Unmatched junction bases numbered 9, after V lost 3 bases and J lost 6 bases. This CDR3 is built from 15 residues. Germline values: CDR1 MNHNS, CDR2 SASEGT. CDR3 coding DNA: TGTGCCAGCAGTGAGGGAGGGCGGTATGACGATACGCAGTATTTT. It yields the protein CASSEGGRYDDTQYF.

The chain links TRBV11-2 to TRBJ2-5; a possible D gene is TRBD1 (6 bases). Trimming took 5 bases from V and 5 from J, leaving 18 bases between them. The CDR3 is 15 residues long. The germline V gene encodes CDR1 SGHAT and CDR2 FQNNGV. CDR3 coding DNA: TGTGCCAGCAGCCCTAGTCGGCAGGGGCCGGAGACCCAGTACTTC. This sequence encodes CASSPSRQGPETQYF.

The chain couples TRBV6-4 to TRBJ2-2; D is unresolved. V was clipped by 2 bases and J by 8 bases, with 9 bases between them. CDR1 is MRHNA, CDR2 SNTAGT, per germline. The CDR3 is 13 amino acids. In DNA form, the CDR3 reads TGTGCCAGCAGTGACGAGGAAATGGGGGAGCTGTTTTTT. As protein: CASSDEEMGELFF.

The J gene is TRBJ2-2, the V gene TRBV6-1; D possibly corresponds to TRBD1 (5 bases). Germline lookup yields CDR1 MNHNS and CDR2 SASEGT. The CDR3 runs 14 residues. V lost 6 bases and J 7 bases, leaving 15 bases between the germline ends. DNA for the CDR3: TGTGCCAGCAGAGACAGATCCATTGGCGGGGAGCTGTTTTTT. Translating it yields CASRDRSIGGELFF.

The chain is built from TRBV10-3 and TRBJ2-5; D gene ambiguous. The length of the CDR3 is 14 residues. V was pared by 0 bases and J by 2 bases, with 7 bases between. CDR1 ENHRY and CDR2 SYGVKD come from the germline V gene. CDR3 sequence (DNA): TGTGCCATCAGTGAGTCGGCTCTTCAAGAGACCCAGTACTTC. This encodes CAISESALQETQYF.

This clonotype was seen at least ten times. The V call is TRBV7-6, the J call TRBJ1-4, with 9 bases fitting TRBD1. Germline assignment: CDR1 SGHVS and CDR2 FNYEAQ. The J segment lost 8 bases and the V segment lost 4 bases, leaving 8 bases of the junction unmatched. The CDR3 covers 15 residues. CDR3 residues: CASSYTGGAGEKLFF. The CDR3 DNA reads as TGTGCCAGCAGCTACACAGGGGGCGCTGGGGAAAAACTGTTTTTT.

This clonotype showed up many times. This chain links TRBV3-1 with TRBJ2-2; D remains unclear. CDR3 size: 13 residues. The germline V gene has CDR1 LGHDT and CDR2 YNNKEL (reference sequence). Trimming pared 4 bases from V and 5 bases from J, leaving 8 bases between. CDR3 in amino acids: CASSRVDTGELFF. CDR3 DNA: TGTGCCAGCAGCCGGGTGGATACCGGGGAGCTGTTTTTT.

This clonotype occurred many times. CDR3 loop: CASSQDFGTEQFF. The CDR3, as DNA: TGTGCCAGCAGCCAAGATTTTGGCACTGAGCAGTTCTTC. V usage is TRBV4-2 and J usage is TRBJ2-1; no clear D. CDR1 and CDR2 (germline): LGHNA, YNFKEQ. Trimming removed 0 bases from V and 9 bases from J, with 9 bases in between. The CDR3 consists of 13 residues.

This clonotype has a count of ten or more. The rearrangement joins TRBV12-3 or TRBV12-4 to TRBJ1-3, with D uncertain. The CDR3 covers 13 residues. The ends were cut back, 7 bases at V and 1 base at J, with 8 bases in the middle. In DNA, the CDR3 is TGTGCCAGCAACCGATGGTCTGGAAACACCATATATTTT. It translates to CASNRWSGNTIYF.

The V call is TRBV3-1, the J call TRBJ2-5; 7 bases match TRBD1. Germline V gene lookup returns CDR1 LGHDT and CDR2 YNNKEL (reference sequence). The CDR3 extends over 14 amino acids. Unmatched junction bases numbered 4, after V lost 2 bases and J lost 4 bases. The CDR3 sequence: CASSQPRDRETQYF. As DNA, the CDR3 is TGTGCCAGCAGCCAACCCCGGGACAGAGAGACCCAGTACTTC.

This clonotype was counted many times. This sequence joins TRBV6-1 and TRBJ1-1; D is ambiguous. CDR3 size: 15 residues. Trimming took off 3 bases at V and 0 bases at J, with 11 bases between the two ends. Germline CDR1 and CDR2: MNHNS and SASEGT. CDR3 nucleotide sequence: TGTGCCAGCAGTGACAGGACGGCCATGAACACTGAAGCTTTCTTT. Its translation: CASSDRTAMNTEAFF.

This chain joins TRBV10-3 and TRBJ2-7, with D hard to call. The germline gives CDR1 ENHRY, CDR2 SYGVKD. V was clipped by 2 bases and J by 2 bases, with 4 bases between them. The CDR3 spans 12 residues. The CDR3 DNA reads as TGTGCCATCAGTGAGACAACCTACGAGCAGTACTTC. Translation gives CAISETTYEQYF.

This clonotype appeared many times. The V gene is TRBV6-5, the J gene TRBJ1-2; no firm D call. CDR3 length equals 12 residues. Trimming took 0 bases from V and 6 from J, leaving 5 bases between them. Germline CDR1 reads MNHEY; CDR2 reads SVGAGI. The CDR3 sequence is CASSYSGNGYTF. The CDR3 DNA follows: TGTGCCAGCAGTTACTCGGGGAATGGCTACACCTTC.